The 14 T cell receptor beta chains reported below all come from one sample, sequenced in a study of graft-versus-host responses after intestinal transplantation. Data came from immunoSEQ multiplex PCR; TCRdb stores just in-frame clones and leaves some out. This sample has 60,000 to 75,000 clones, with 80% to 90% found just once. What these receptors recognize is not known. The material sequenced was unstimulated CD8+ T cells sorted from spleen or lymph node cells, taken before intestinal transplant. These receptor sequences come from a human donor who received an intestinal transplant.

The V gene is TRBV19, the J gene TRBJ2-7, with D possibly matching TRBD1 (6 bases). The germline V and J ends were trimmed by 2 bases and 0 bases, with 8 bases remaining between them. This CDR3 spans 14 amino acids. Per the germline V gene, CDR1 is LNHDA and CDR2 is SQIVND (reference sequence). The CDR3 spells CASSITGSSYEQYF. The CDR3 DNA reads as TGTGCCAGTAGTATAACAGGGAGCTCCTACGAGCAGTACTTC.

This chain uses TRBV27 with TRBJ1-2, with D possibly being TRBD1 (5 bases). The CDR3 length is 14 residues. Trimming took 6 bases from V and 4 from J, leaving 15 bases between them. Germline CDR1 MNHEY, CDR2 SMNVEV (reference sequence). The CDR3 sequence is CASRILEGAYGYTF. The CDR3 nucleotides read TGTGCCAGCAGAATCCTCGAAGGGGCCTATGGCTACACCTTC.

This clone has a single count. The chain employs TRBV9 and TRBJ2-2; no clear D. The CDR3 loop spans 14 amino acids. The ends were cut back, 0 bases at V and 1 base at J, with 4 bases in the middle. The germline V gene encodes CDR1 SGDLS and CDR2 YYNGEE. The CDR3 region has the DNA TGTGCCAGCAGCGTAGCCTTGAACACCGGGGAGCTGTTTTTT. It codes for CASSVALNTGELFF.

The gene calls are TRBV9 and TRBJ2-1, with D possibly matching TRBD2 (6 bases). Germline V gene sequence: CDR1 SGDLS, CDR2 YYNGEE. The CDR3 runs to 15 residues. With 5 bases removed from V and 0 bases from J, the gap between germline ends came to 12 bases. The CDR3 is CASSAPGDSYNEQFF. The CDR3 region has the DNA TGTGCCAGCAGTGCGCCGGGGGACTCCTACAATGAGCAGTTCTTC.

V usage is TRBV5-1 and J usage is TRBJ1-2; TRBD1 matches at 9 bases. This CDR3 is built from 14 residues. The germline CDR1 and CDR2 sequences are SGHRS and YFSETQ. V trimming: 5 bases; J trimming: 6 bases; junction bases outside the gene matches: 8. CDR3 DNA: TGCGCCAGCAGTACCACAGGGGGCGGGAATGGCTACACCTTC. The encoded protein is CASSTTGGGNGYTF.

The chain links TRBV28 to TRBJ1-2, with D tentatively TRBD1 (6 bases). Between the trimmed V and J ends, which lost 3 bases and 5 bases, there was a span of 10 bases. This CDR3 is built from 13 residues. From germline, CDR1 is MDHEN and CDR2 SYDVKM. CDR3 in amino acids: CASSFAGDYGYTF. The CDR3 DNA follows: TGTGCCAGCAGTTTTGCAGGGGATTATGGCTACACCTTC.

The chain carries TRBV7-9 and TRBJ1-1; TRBD1 aligns across 7 bases. Losses at the gene ends were 4 bases for V and 5 bases for J; bases not matched to a gene: 7. This CDR3 comprises 14 residues. Germline CDR1 reads SEHNR; CDR2 reads FQNEAQ (reference sequence). CDR3 bases: TGTGCCAGCAGCTCCAGGACAGGTGGGACTGAAGCTTTCTTT. Translated, it gives CASSSRTGGTEAFF.

This chain links TRBV19 with TRBJ2-6; 8 bases are a match to TRBD1. V dropped 8 bases and J dropped 2; count of bases not matched to a gene: 11. This CDR3 spans 17 amino acids. Looked up from germline, CDR1 is LNHDA and CDR2 is SQIVND (reference sequence). The CDR3 here is CASYPGGATTGANVLTF. CDR3 DNA: TGTGCCAGTTACCCAGGGGGCGCTACAACTGGGGCCAACGTCCTGACTTTC.

The chain combines TRBV5-1 with TRBJ1-2, with a tentative D call TRBD1 (5 bases). With 0 bases removed from V and 7 bases from J, the gap between germline ends came to 13 bases. Germline CDR1 is SGHRS and CDR2 is YFSETQ. The CDR3 runs to 14 residues. Here the CDR3 DNA reads TGCGCCAGCAGCTTGGCCTCGGACACAACTGGCTACACCTTC. Protein sequence: CASSLASDTTGYTF.

The chain employs TRBV5-8 and TRBJ1-5, with TRBD1 matching 12 bases. The CDR3 sequence is 16 residues long. With V trimmed by 4 bases and J by 4 bases, 6 bases remained unmatched. Germline V gives CDR1 SGHTS, CDR2 YDEGEE. CDR3: CASSPGTGGLNQPQHF. The CDR3 DNA is TGTGCCAGCAGCCCCGGGACAGGGGGCCTAAATCAGCCCCAGCATTTT.

The rearrangement uses TRBV29-1 and TRBJ2-4, with D perhaps matching TRBD1 (6 bases). This CDR3 has 13 amino acids. Germline lookup yields CDR1 SQVTM and CDR2 ANQGSEA. Trimming took 6 bases from V and 3 from J, leaving 12 bases between them. CDR3 nucleotide sequence: TGCAGCGTGTACCCGGGACACAAAAACATTCAGTACTTC. It is translated as CSVYPGHKNIQYF.

V usage is TRBV6-1 and J usage is TRBJ2-5, with 10 bases matching TRBD1. In germline, CDR1 is MNHNS, CDR2 SASEGT. This CDR3 region has 15 residues. The trim removed 4 bases at V and 4 bases at J, leaving 6 bases unmatched. The CDR3 DNA reads as TGTGCCAGCAGTGGGACAGGGGGAGGACTAGAGACCCAGTACTTC. Translated, it gives CASSGTGGGLETQYF.

This clone was detected only once. This rearrangement joins TRBV28 to TRBJ2-7; 9 bases map to TRBD1. Per the germline V gene, CDR1 is MDHEN and CDR2 is SYDVKM. The junction had 17 bases not matched to a gene; V was cut back by 3 bases and J by 2 bases. This CDR3 has 19 residues. The CDR3 loop is CASSLHPETGTGSTYEQYF. The CDR3 DNA follows: TGTGCCAGCAGTTTGCATCCCGAGACCGGGACAGGGAGCACCTACGAGCAGTACTTC.

The chain couples TRBV6-5 to TRBJ1-6, with D perhaps matching TRBD1 (6 bases). Per germline, CDR1 MNHEY and CDR2 SVGAGI. Trimming took 2 bases from V and 10 from J, leaving 12 bases between them. This CDR3 is built from 14 residues. In DNA form, the CDR3 reads TGTGCCAGCAGTTACGTCCAGGGGACGTCACCCCTCCACTTT. Residues: CASSYVQGTSPLHF.